One sample yielded the 13 T cell receptor beta chains listed below, sequenced in a study of cytomegalovirus exposure and HLA in healthy donors. In the PCR, 60 Vbeta and 13 Jbeta primers were used. Repertoires were generated with immunoSEQ multiplex PCR, while TCRdb's copy carries only in-frame clones and drops some. The sample records approximately 75,000 clones, 74% being singletons. The sequencing input was PBMCs. These receptors were taken from a woman aged 60-75 years in good health and CMV-seropositive.

The chain joins TRBV6-5 to TRBJ1-5, with TRBD1 matching 8 bases. The CDR3 has 14 amino acids. Germline V gene lookup returns CDR1 MNHEY and CDR2 SVGAGI. Trimming at V came to 5 bases and at J to 7 bases, leaving 7 bases not matched to a gene. CDR3 loop: CASSQDRDGQPQHF. The CDR3 region has the DNA TGTGCCAGCAGTCAGGACAGGGACGGACAGCCCCAGCATTTT.

In this sample, this clone turned up a few times. This chain connects TRBV13 to TRBJ2-7; D ambiguous. Trimming pared 4 bases from V and 2 bases from J, leaving 12 bases between. The CDR3 runs 14 residues. Germline-derived CDR1 and CDR2 are PRHDT and FYEKMQ (reference sequence). In DNA form, the CDR3 reads TGTGCCAGCAGCTCTCAGACTCGTGCCTACGAGCAGTACTTC. This codes for CASSSQTRAYEQYF.

The rearrangement joins TRBV5-4 to TRBJ2-3; TRBD2 aligns across 13 bases. Per the germline V gene, CDR1 is SGHNT and CDR2 is YYREEE (reference sequence). CDR3 length equals 18 residues. The trim removed 1 base at V and 0 bases at J, leaving 5 bases unmatched. CDR3 loop: CASSLTSGRASSTDTQYF. DNA for the CDR3: TGTGCCAGCAGCTTGACTAGCGGGAGGGCCTCTAGCACAGATACGCAGTATTTT.

The chain employs TRBV5-1 and TRBJ1-1; tentative D call: TRBD1 (5 bases). CDR1 and CDR2 from the germline V gene are SGHRS and YFSETQ. The CDR3 spans 14 residues. V was trimmed by 0 bases and J by 4 bases, leaving 10 bases between them. The CDR3 sequence is CASSLVRGFTEAFF. In DNA form, the CDR3 reads TGCGCCAGCAGCTTGGTTCGGGGGTTCACTGAAGCTTTCTTT.

This rearrangement joins TRBV11-2 to TRBJ1-2; TRBD1 aligns across 7 bases. CDR3 length: 13 residues. Germline V gene data show CDR1 as SGHAT and CDR2 as FQNNGV. The J segment lost 5 bases and the V segment lost 1 base, leaving 1 base of the junction unmatched. Here the CDR3 DNA reads TGTGCCAGCAGCTTAGGCAGGGGGTATGGCTACACCTTC. Protein product: CASSLGRGYGYTF.

The chain recombines TRBV30 with TRBJ2-2, with a tentative D call TRBD1 (6 bases). The CDR3 runs 14 residues. Germline V CDR1 and CDR2: GTSNPN, SVGIG (reference sequence). Trimming removed 2 bases at V and 3 bases at J, with 10 bases between. The CDR3 sequence: CAWSITGYTGELFF. The CDR3 coding sequence is TGTGCCTGGAGTATAACAGGGTACACCGGGGAGCTGTTTTTT.

This clone was observed once. The V call is TRBV18, the J call TRBJ1-1, with D possibly TRBD1 on 5 matching bases. The CDR3 is 13 residues long. V was cut by 0 bases and J by 5 bases, with 7 bases left in between. Germline loops: CDR1 KGHSH, CDR2 LQKENI. The CDR3 bases are TGTGCCAGCTCACCACCGGGGGGTACTGAAGCTTTCTTT. Translating it yields CASSPPGGTEAFF.

This clone has more than one count but fewer than ten. A far larger clone is only one base removed, so a read error is likely. The chain links TRBV5-6 to TRBJ1-3; perhaps TRBD1 as D (6 bases). The germline V gene has CDR1 SGHDT and CDR2 YYEEEE. The length of the CDR3 is 15 residues. This CDR3 reads CTSSYRDVRGNTIYF. CDR3 DNA sequence: TGTACCAGCAGCTACAGGGATGTCAGAGGAAACACCATATATTTT.

Of note for this clone: At one end, the junction sequence differs from germline, possibly due to a read error. J is TRBJ1-2 and V is TRBV2; D unclear. The CDR3 extends over 14 amino acids. The germline V gene encodes CDR1 SNHLY and CDR2 FYNNEI. The CDR3 nucleotides read TGTGCCAGCAGTGGTGAGGGTCCCCACTATGGCTCCACCTTC. It is translated as CASSGEGPHYGSTF.

The chain uses TRBV19 and TRBJ2-7; 11 nucleotides match TRBD1. The CDR3 loop spans 14 amino acids. V gave up 9 bases and J gave up 3 bases; unmatched junction bases: 7. Germline values: CDR1 LNHDA, CDR2 SQIVND (reference sequence). The CDR3 region has the DNA TGTGCCAGCTCCAAAGGGACAGGGGGCTACGAGCAGTACTTC. Its protein is CASSKGTGGYEQYF.

The sample holds a few counts of this clone. The J gene is TRBJ2-2, the V gene TRBV27; the D gene is possibly TRBD2 (5 bases). This CDR3 is built from 13 residues. Germline loops: CDR1 MNHEY, CDR2 SMNVEV (reference sequence). V was trimmed by 5 bases and J by 6 bases, leaving 10 bases between them. The CDR3 loop is CASSPTSSGELFF. The CDR3 DNA is TGTGCCAGCAGTCCTACTAGTTCCGGGGAGCTGTTTTTT.

The chain links TRBV7-9 to TRBJ1-2; D is uncertain. Germline V CDR1 and CDR2: SEHNR, FQNEAQ (reference sequence). The CDR3 is 14 amino acids. V dropped 1 base and J dropped 4 bases, with 10 bases sitting between them. The CDR3 bases are TGTGCCAGCAGCTTAGGTACCGGGAGCTATGGCTACACCTTC. Its translation: CASSLGTGSYGYTF.

In its sample, this clone is medium-sized. The chain combines TRBV5-5 with TRBJ2-1, with 12 bases lining up with TRBD2. The CDR3 consists of 15 residues. Germline V gene lookup returns CDR1 SGHKS and CDR2 YYEKEE (reference sequence). V shed 2 bases and J 9 bases; nucleotides not matched to a gene: 6. CDR3 amino acids: CASSFLAGGLGEQFF. The CDR3 coding sequence is TGTGCCAGCAGCTTCCTAGCGGGGGGGCTGGGTGAGCAGTTCTTC.